A single sample gave rise to the 5 T cell receptor beta chains below, sequenced in a study of cytomegalovirus exposure and HLA in healthy donors. The primer mix had 60 Vbeta and 13 Jbeta primers. The assay was immunoSEQ multiplex PCR, and TCRdb's table has in-frame clones only and misses some. The sample lists under 250,000 clones; almost 85% were seen once. The source material was PBMCs. Receptors originate from a woman in her forties or fifties in good health and CMV-seronegative.

The chain recombines TRBV6-1 with TRBJ2-1, with TRBD2 matching 9 bases. Germline V lookup: CDR1 MNHNS, CDR2 SASEGT. CDR3 length: 15 residues. J lost 9 bases, V lost 4 bases, and 10 bases had no gene match. The CDR3 coding sequence is TGTGCCAGCAGTGTTTTGTCTAGCGGGACGGGTGAGCAGTTCTTC. Translating gives CASSVLSSGTGEQFF.

The chain couples TRBV6-6 to TRBJ2-1; possibly TRBD2 for D (5 bases). Per the germline V gene, CDR1 is MNHNY and CDR2 is SVGAGI (reference sequence). Trimming removed 4 bases from V and 7 bases from J, with 17 bases in between. CDR3 length equals 15 residues. This chain's CDR3 is CASSSTKEGRNEQFF. Here the CDR3 DNA reads TGTGCCAGCAGTTCGACTAAAGAGGGCCGTAATGAGCAGTTCTTC.

This chain joins TRBV2 and TRBJ2-7; TRBD1 agrees at 10 bases. This CDR3 has 15 residues. Germline V gene lookup returns CDR1 SNHLY and CDR2 FYNNEI. V shed 6 bases and J 3 bases; nucleotides not matched to a gene: 8. CDR3 sequence reads: CASRVSGTGDYEQYF. CDR3 bases: TGTGCCAGCAGGGTATCCGGGACAGGGGACTACGAGCAGTACTTC.

J is TRBJ2-7 and V is TRBV27, with 10 bases that match TRBD1. This CDR3 is built from 16 residues. V was pared by 1 base and J by 0 bases, with 3 bases of the junction left unmatched. Germline-derived CDR1 and CDR2 are MNHEY and SMNVEV (reference sequence). CDR3 protein: CASSLFGTGASYEQYF. The CDR3 bases are TGTGCCAGCAGTTTATTTGGGACAGGGGCCTCCTACGAGCAGTACTTC.

The rearrangement links TRBV27 to TRBJ1-1; 7 positions match TRBD1. CDR1 and CDR2 (germline): MNHEY, SMNVEV (reference sequence). The CDR3 is 15 amino acids. Trimming took 0 bases from V and 3 from J; bases not matched to a gene: 4. CDR3 sequence: CASSLSIRGDTEAFF. The CDR3 DNA is TGTGCCAGCAGTTTATCGATCAGGGGGGACACTGAAGCTTTCTTT.